This record looks at one T cell receptor (beta chain) sequence and its context. What it binds is unknown. V shed 4 bases and J shed 7 bases, with 8 bases lying between them. This CDR3 has 12 amino acids. CDR1 and CDR2 (germline): KGHSH, LQKENI. Some clones are missing from TCRdb's copy, which holds only in-frame ones; the method was immunoSEQ multiplex PCR. The table lists roughly 35,000 clones, roughly 73% of them singletons. ViraFEST used viral peptide pools to expand antigen-specific CD4+ T cells before sequencing. Culturing for around 10 days preceded CD4+ T cell isolation. Nucleocapsid antibodies stayed negative before and after vaccination, showing no earlier SARS-CoV-2 infection. Researchers reported culturing 2 million to 2.5 million PBMC in each well, adding 8 to 10 IU/ml IL-2 and about 10 ug/ml peptides. The sample comes from a study of vaccination effects on CD4 cells after COVID-19. The study, taken as a whole, reports: Common cold coronavirus cross-reactivity was shown by only 1 of 255 vaccine-induced clones in healthy vaccinees. Infection- and vaccine-induced clones contracted markedly late after vaccination.

Sequences were derived from CD4+ T cells from PBMCs cultured with HCoV-OC43 spike peptides, sampled before COVID-19 vaccination. Subset denoted: HCoV-OC43 spike overlapping peptide pool stimulation. J is TRBJ2-1 and V is TRBV18; a weak D match, TRBD1 (5 bases). The source is a human donor who received a COVID-19 vaccine. Written as DNA, the CDR3 is TGTGCCAGCTCACGTGACAGTAATGAGCAGTTCTTC. It is translated as CASSRDSNEQFF.